The present entry profiles one T cell receptor beta chain with its context. One Seattle source followed patients from active infection through their disease course. Source study methods: From reference gene primer amplification, estimates of nucleated cell counts were derived. Libraries were prepared by immunoSEQ multiplex PCR; TCRdb keeps only in-frame clonotypes and omits some of them. That table gives V, J and clone size, and the DNA gave D and trimming. This table has roughly 290,000 clones, roughly 88% appearing once. The source of the sample is a study of blood T cell repertoires in COVID-19. Across the study: PBMCs, B-cell-depleted T cells, or T cells provided the cDNA or gDNA that made up the material.

The trim removed 3 bases at V and 0 bases at J, leaving 3 bases unmatched. The CDR3 runs to 15 residues. CDR1 and CDR2 (germline): SGHNT, YENEEA. The TCR sequence derives from a human donor with COVID-19, enrolled during active disease. The donor label of this sample is uncertain. Specimen: peripheral blood. V and J are TRBV11-3 and TRBJ2-3; 7 bases line up with TRBD2. The CDR3, as DNA: TGTGCCAGCAGCTTGAATAGCGGGAGCACAGATACGCAGTATTTT. It is translated as CASSLNSGSTDTQYF.